Listed here are 31 T cell receptor beta chains from one sample, sequenced in a study of blood T cell repertoires in COVID-19. Sequenced by immunoSEQ multiplex PCR; TCRdb stores in-frame clones only, minus some. The data contain approximately 170,000 clones, 89% of them singletons. Sequencing was done on a sample of peripheral blood. Receptors originate from a man aged 18 to 29 who had recovered from COVID-19.

This chain joins TRBV5-6 and TRBJ1-1; no definite D call. Trimming stripped 0 bases from V and 0 bases from J, with 9 bases between. Germline CDR1 reads SGHDT; CDR2 reads YYEEEE. The length of the CDR3 is 15 residues. CDR3 residues: CASSLGASLNTEAFF. For the CDR3, the DNA is TGTGCCAGCAGCTTGGGGGCCTCTTTGAACACTGAAGCTTTCTTT.

Worth noting for this clone: An end of the junction differs from the germline gene, which may be a read error. V gene TRBV11-2 combines with J gene TRBJ1-1; no clear D. From germline, CDR1 is SGHAT and CDR2 FQNNGV. This CDR3 spans 15 amino acids. This CDR3 is CASSLDIRLKTEAFF. Written as DNA, the CDR3 is TGTGCCAGCAGCTTAGATATCAGGCTGAAGACTGAAGCTTTCTTT.

The V gene is TRBV12-2, the J gene TRBJ2-1; the D call of TRBD2 is as the table states it, not checked on the DNA. TRBV12-2 is flagged as a pseudogene. The length of the CDR3 is 16 residues. CDR3 loop: CASRLAGLAHDNEQFF. The CDR3 coding sequence is TGTGCAAGTCGCTTAGCGGGACTAGCGCACGACAATGAGCAGTTCTTC.

The V gene is TRBV7-2, the J gene TRBJ2-5; TRBD2 agrees at 9 bases. V lost 1 base and J lost 2; bases outside the gene matches: 2. The CDR3 contains 15 residues. CDR1 is SGHTA, CDR2 FQGNSA, per germline. The DNA for the CDR3 is TGTGCCAGCAGCTTAGGGGCGGGAGGGCAAGAGACCCAGTACTTC. Amino acid sequence: CASSLGAGGQETQYF.

This chain uses TRBV27 with TRBJ2-2; D uncertain. Germline V CDR1 and CDR2: MNHEY, SMNVEV (reference sequence). The CDR3 extends over 14 amino acids. Between the trimmed V and J ends, which lost 1 base and 4 bases, there was a span of 7 bases. CDR3 protein: CASSLFYGTGELFF. CDR3 sequence (DNA): TGTGCCAGCAGTTTATTCTACGGCACCGGGGAGCTGTTTTTT.

The rearrangement uses TRBV7-8 and TRBJ2-1, with D tentatively TRBD2 (5 bases). This CDR3 spans 15 amino acids. The V end lost 5 bases, the J end lost 0 bases, and 11 bases lay between the germline ends. Germline-derived CDR1 and CDR2 are SGHVS and FQNEAQ. CDR3 sequence (DNA): TGTGCCAGCAGCCTTAGGGAGAGCTCCTACAATGAGCAGTTCTTC. This gives the protein CASSLRESSYNEQFF.

V gene TRBV5-4 combines with J gene TRBJ1-4; possible D gene TRBD1, 6 bases. The CDR3 is 16 amino acids. The ends were cut back, 5 bases at V and 3 bases at J, with 17 bases in the middle. Germline V gene lookup returns CDR1 SGHNT and CDR2 YYREEE (reference sequence). The CDR3 region is CASSKGGVAPNEKLFF. In DNA form, the CDR3 reads TGTGCCAGCAGTAAAGGGGGGGTCGCCCCTAATGAAAAACTGTTTTTT.

This clone was detected a few times. The chain uses TRBV28 and TRBJ2-5; no definite D call. This CDR3 comprises 14 residues. Trimming left V 2 bases short and J 1 base short, with 8 bases between. Germline-derived CDR1 and CDR2 are MDHEN and SYDVKM. The CDR3 DNA is TGTGCCAGCAGTTTACAGGATCTCCAAGAGACCCAGTACTTC. Translation gives CASSLQDLQETQYF.

The CDR3 sequence: CASSLEGRETQYF. The CDR3 region has the DNA TGTGCCAGCAGCTTAGAAGGGAGAGAGACCCAGTACTTC. The J gene is TRBJ2-5, the V gene TRBV7-2; tentative D call: TRBD2 (5 bases). Trimming shortened V by 1 base and J by 4 bases, and 7 bases separated the two germline ends. Germline values: CDR1 SGHTA, CDR2 FQGNSA. The CDR3 runs to 13 residues.

The chain is built from TRBV20-1 and TRBJ1-1; TRBD1 agrees at 9 bases. The V and J ends lost 6 bases and 10 bases, in that order; junction bases with no gene match: 6. This CDR3 comprises 11 residues. CDR1 and CDR2 from the germline V gene are DFQATT and SNEGSKA (reference sequence). The CDR3 protein is CSATGGSAAFF. In nucleotides, the CDR3 is TGCAGTGCCACAGGGGGCTCAGCAGCTTTCTTT.

The chain couples TRBV28 to TRBJ1-1; 7 nucleotides agree with TRBD1. The CDR3 loop spans 14 amino acids. Per germline, CDR1 MDHEN and CDR2 SYDVKM. The ends lost 2 bases at V and 6 bases at J; junction bases unmatched: 6. The CDR3 region has the DNA TGTGCCAGCAGTTTAACAGGGGCGAGGGCTGAAGCTTTCTTT. Translating it yields CASSLTGARAEAFF.

The chain carries TRBV5-4 and TRBJ2-7, with TRBD2 identical over 7 bases. CDR1 and CDR2 (germline): SGHNT, YYREEE (reference sequence). CDR3 length equals 16 residues. The V gene end was trimmed by 0 bases and the J gene end by 3 bases; junction bases not matched to a gene: 9. This CDR3 is CASSLESASGLYEQYF. DNA for the CDR3: TGTGCCAGCAGCTTGGAGTCGGCTAGCGGTCTCTACGAGCAGTACTTC.

This clone was counted a single time. This chain uses TRBV9 with TRBJ1-6, with 7 bases lining up with TRBD1. Unmatched junction bases numbered 8, after V lost 5 bases and J lost 9 bases. The CDR3 length is 14 residues. Germline V gene sequence: CDR1 SGDLS, CDR2 YYNGEE. Here the CDR3 reads CASSVNDRASPLHF. In DNA form, the CDR3 reads TGTGCCAGCAGTGTCAATGACAGGGCTTCACCCCTCCACTTT.

J is TRBJ1-1 and V is TRBV19; 7 bases fit TRBD1. CDR1 LNHDA and CDR2 SQIVND come from the germline V gene (reference sequence). The CDR3 consists of 12 residues. Unmatched junction bases numbered 6, after V lost 10 bases and J lost 4 bases. DNA of the CDR3: TGTGCCACCAAGCCAGGGGGCACTGAAGCTTTCTTT. Encoded protein: CATKPGGTEAFF. The whole variable domain, filled in from reference TRBV19 and TRBJ1-1, reads DGGITQSPKYLFRKEGQNVTLSCEQNLNHDAMYWYRQDPGQGLRLIYYSQIVNDFQKGDIAEGYSVSREKKESFPLTVTSAQKNPTAFYLCATKPGGTEAFFGQGTRLTVV.

This chain joins TRBV7-2 and TRBJ1-5; D is ambiguous. The CDR3 contains 14 residues. Germline V gene data show CDR1 as SGHTA and CDR2 as FQGNSA. The V and J ends lost 7 bases and 4 bases respectively, with 14 bases between them. DNA for the CDR3: TGTGCCAGCACCCGGCCGGGTTTAAATCAGCCCCAGCATTTT. Encoded protein: CASTRPGLNQPQHF.

The V gene is TRBV9, the J gene TRBJ1-6; weak D call: TRBD1 (6 bases). Deletions cut 3 bases from V and 9 bases from J, with 16 bases between. CDR3 length: 15 amino acids. CDR1 is SGDLS, CDR2 YYNGEE, per germline. The CDR3 coding sequence is TGTGCCAGCAGCGGGACCGGGACACTACCTTCACCCCTCCACTTT. Translated: CASSGTGTLPSPLHF.

The chain is built from TRBV7-9 and TRBJ2-2; D remains ambiguous. Germline CDR1 SEHNR, CDR2 FQNEAQ (reference sequence). The CDR3 is 13 residues long. Trimming removed 2 bases from V and 5 bases from J, with 6 bases in between. CDR3 residues: CASSLPTTGELFF. The CDR3 coding sequence is TGTGCCAGCAGCTTACCCACAACCGGGGAGCTGTTTTTT. Supplemented by reference TRBV7-9 and TRBJ2-2, the full variable domain reads DTGVSQNPRHKITKRGQNVTFRCDPISEHNRLYWYRQTLGQGPEFLTYFQNEAQLEKSRLLSDRFSAERPKGSFSTLEIQRTEQGDSAMYLCASSLPTTGELFFGEGSRLTVL.

V usage is TRBV14 and J usage is TRBJ1-3; the D gene is possibly TRBD1 (5 bases). This CDR3 contains 15 residues. Trimming pared 4 bases from V and 2 bases from J, leaving 12 bases between. From germline, CDR1 is SGHDN and CDR2 FVKESK. As DNA, the CDR3 is TGTGCCAGCAGCCCCCTGGGGCCAGCTGGAAACACCATATATTTT. It yields the protein CASSPLGPAGNTIYF.

The chain is built from TRBV5-4 and TRBJ2-1; TRBD2 matches at 11 bases. The CDR3 runs 14 residues. Germline values: CDR1 SGHNT, CDR2 YYREEE (reference sequence). The J segment lost 4 bases and the V segment lost 4 bases, leaving 1 base of the junction unmatched. CDR3 sequence reads: CASSGTSGYNEQFF. CDR3 sequence (DNA): TGTGCCAGCAGCGGGACTAGCGGTTACAATGAGCAGTTCTTC. Drawing the rest from reference TRBV5-4 and TRBJ2-1, the complete variable domain is ETGVTQSPTHLIKTRGQQVTLRCSSQSGHNTVSWYQQALGQGPQFIFQYYREEENGRGNFPPRFSGLQFPNYSSELNVNALELDDSALYLCASSGTSGYNEQFFGPGTRLTVL.

This clone was seen just once. V gene TRBV6-2 or TRBV6-3 combines with J gene TRBJ2-5; TRBD1 might be the D (6 bases). The V gene's germline CDR1 is MNHEY and CDR2 SVGEGT. The CDR3 totals 15 residues. V lost 6 bases and J 3 bases, leaving 17 bases between the germline ends. The CDR3: CASSTPRGSEETQYF. CDR3 coding DNA: TGTGCCAGCAGCACCCCCAGGGGAAGCGAAGAGACCCAGTACTTC.

V and J are TRBV4-3 and TRBJ2-3; 10 nucleotides align to TRBD2. This CDR3 has 16 residues. Germline assignment: CDR1 LGHNA and CDR2 YSLEER. The trim removed 0 bases at V and 5 bases at J, leaving 5 bases unmatched. The CDR3 region has the DNA TGCGCCAGCAGCCAAGATCTAGCGGGAGAAGGAGATACGCAGTATTTT. It yields the protein CASSQDLAGEGDTQYF.

V and J are TRBV27 and TRBJ1-6; D unresolved. The V end was cut by 3 bases, the J end by 9 bases, with 9 bases between. CDR1 and CDR2 (germline): MNHEY, SMNVEV (reference sequence). This CDR3 region has 13 residues. Here the CDR3 reads CASSFGLGSPLHF. CDR3 in DNA: TGTGCCAGCAGTTTTGGGCTGGGTTCACCCCTCCACTTT.

This chain links TRBV2 with TRBJ2-3; 12 bases are shared with TRBD2. Germline V gene lookup returns CDR1 SNHLY and CDR2 FYNNEI. Trimming took 5 bases from V and 0 from J; bases not matched to a gene: 3. This CDR3 is built from 16 residues. CDR3 sequence reads: CASSRTSGVSTDTQYF. The CDR3 DNA is TGTGCCAGCAGTAGGACTAGCGGGGTTAGCACAGATACGCAGTATTTT. Together with reference TRBV2 and TRBJ2-3, the CDR3 gives the full variable domain: EPEVTQTPSHQVTQMGQEVILRCVPISNHLYFYWYRQILGQKVEFLVSFYNNEISEKSEIFDDQFSVERPDGSNFTLKIRSTKLEDSAMYFCASSRTSGVSTDTQYFGPGTRLTVL.

V is TRBV30 and J is TRBJ1-2, with 8 bases aligning to TRBD1. V lost 5 bases to trimming and J lost 8 bases; unmatched junction nucleotides: 10. The CDR3 covers 13 residues. The V gene's germline CDR1 is GTSNPN and CDR2 SVGIG (reference sequence). In DNA form, the CDR3 reads TGTGCCTGGTCAGGACAGGGAGGGATAGGCTACACCTTC. It yields the protein CAWSGQGGIGYTF. The whole variable domain, filled in from reference TRBV30 and TRBJ1-2, reads SQTIHQWPATLVQPVGSPLSLECTVEGTSNPNLYWYRQAAGRGLQLLFYSVGIGQISSEVPQNLSASRPQDRQFILSSKKLLLSDSGFYLCAWSGQGGIGYTFGSGTRLTVV.

This chain connects TRBV28 to TRBJ1-5; 7 nucleotides align to TRBD1. The V gene end was trimmed by 6 bases and the J gene end by 0 bases; junction bases not matched to a gene: 5. This CDR3 spans 15 amino acids. Looked up from germline, CDR1 is MDHEN and CDR2 is SYDVKM. CDR3 in DNA: TGTGCCAGCAGCCTGGGACAGACTAGCAATCAGCCCCAGCATTTT. Amino acid sequence: CASSLGQTSNQPQHF. Supplemented by reference TRBV28 and TRBJ1-5, the full variable domain reads DVKVTQSSRYLVKRTGEKVFLECVQDMDHENMFWYRQDPGLGLRLIYFSYDVKMKEKGDIPEGYSVSREKKERFSLILESASTNQTSMYLCASSLGQTSNQPQHFGDGTRLSIL.

The chain carries TRBV9 and TRBJ2-2, with D possibly TRBD2 on 5 matching bases. This CDR3 has 12 residues. Trimming removed 4 bases at V and 6 bases at J, with 7 bases between. In germline, CDR1 is SGDLS, CDR2 YYNGEE. The CDR3 bases are TGTGCCAGCAGCCCCGGGGCCGGGGAGCTGTTTTTT. Amino acids: CASSPGAGELFF.

The DNA for the CDR3 is TGTGCCAGCAGCTCGGCCCCATGGACAGGTGGCTCGAACACTGAAGCTTTCTTT. Amino acid sequence: CASSSAPWTGGSNTEAFF. The chain links TRBV7-2 to TRBJ1-1; 7 bases match TRBD1. After removal of 4 bases from V and 1 base from J, the junction contained 15 bases not matched to a gene. The CDR3 is 18 amino acids. CDR1 is SGHTA, CDR2 FQGNSA, per germline.

The chain combines TRBV7-9 with TRBJ2-3; TRBD2 matches 8 bases. This CDR3 is built from 15 residues. CDR1 and CDR2 from the germline V gene are SEHNR and FQNEAQ (reference sequence). Trimming at V came to 7 bases and at J to 10 bases, leaving 16 bases not matched to a gene. CDR3 protein: CASIPAQRELSAQYF. The CDR3 DNA reads as TGTGCCAGCATCCCCGCCCAGCGGGAGTTATCCGCGCAGTATTTT.

The V gene is TRBV24-1, the J gene TRBJ2-1; D not resolved. This CDR3 region has 15 residues. V was cut by 2 bases and J by 4 bases, with 11 bases left in between. In germline, CDR1 is KGHDR, CDR2 SFDVKD. The CDR3 sequence: CATSDSGYRYNEQFF. The CDR3 DNA reads as TGTGCCACCAGTGATTCAGGTTATCGGTACAATGAGCAGTTCTTC.

The V gene is TRBV5-4, the J gene TRBJ2-2; weak D call: TRBD2 (5 bases). The germline gives CDR1 SGHNT, CDR2 YYREEE (reference sequence). V lost 4 bases to trimming and J lost 2 bases, with 12 bases between them. CDR3 length: 15 amino acids. The CDR3 sequence: CASSRERTNTGELFF. The CDR3 bases are TGTGCCAGCAGCCGCGAGCGGACCAACACCGGGGAGCTGTTTTTT.

V and J are TRBV11-2 and TRBJ1-2, with D possibly being TRBD1 (6 bases). Germline loops: CDR1 SGHAT, CDR2 FQNNGV. The CDR3 runs 16 residues. Trimming left V 1 base short and J 8 bases short, with 20 bases between. Here the CDR3 reads CASSLGGGAISEGYTF. As DNA, the CDR3 is TGTGCCAGCAGCTTAGGGGGGGGCGCCATCTCGGAAGGCTACACCTTC.